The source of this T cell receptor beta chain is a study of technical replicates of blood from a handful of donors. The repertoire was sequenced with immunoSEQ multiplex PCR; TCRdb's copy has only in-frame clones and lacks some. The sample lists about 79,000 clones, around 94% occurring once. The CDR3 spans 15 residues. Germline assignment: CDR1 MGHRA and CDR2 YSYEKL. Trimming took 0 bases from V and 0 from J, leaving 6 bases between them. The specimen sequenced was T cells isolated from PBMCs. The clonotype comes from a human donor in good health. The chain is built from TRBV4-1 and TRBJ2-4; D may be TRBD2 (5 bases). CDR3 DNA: TGCGCCAGCAGCCAAGATGGACTAGCCAAAAACATTCAGTACTTC. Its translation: CASSQDGLAKNIQYF.